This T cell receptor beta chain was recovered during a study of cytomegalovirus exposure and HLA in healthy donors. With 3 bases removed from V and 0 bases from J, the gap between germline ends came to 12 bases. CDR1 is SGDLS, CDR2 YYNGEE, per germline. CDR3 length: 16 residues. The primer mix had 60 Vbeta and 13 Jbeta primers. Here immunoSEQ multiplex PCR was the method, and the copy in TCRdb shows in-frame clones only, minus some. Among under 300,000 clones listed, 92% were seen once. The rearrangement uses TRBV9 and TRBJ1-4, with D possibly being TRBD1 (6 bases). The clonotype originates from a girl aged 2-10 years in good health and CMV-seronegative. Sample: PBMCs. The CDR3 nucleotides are TGTGCCAGCAGCGCAGGACAGTTAGCAACTAATGAAAAACTGTTTTTT. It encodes CASSAGQLATNEKLFF.